A selection of T cell receptor beta chains follows, all from one sample in a study of blood T cells in healthy people across ages. MiXCR was run by TCRdb on the 5' RACE reads, yielding one entry per CDR3 protein. The sample records some 550,000 distinct CDR3 sequences, roughly 43% being singletons. Sequencing was done on a sample of blood. These receptors originate from a man of 80 years or more in good health. The CDR3 runs from the conserved cysteine through the conserved F or W.

>TRBV20-1|TRBJ1-2
CSAYPSGTDSNYGYTF
>TRBV6-6|TRBJ2-3
CASSSVRDTYTDTQYF
>TRBV4-2|TRBJ1-5
CASSQAATGPYSNQPQHF
>TRBV3-1|TRBJ1-2
CASSQGAGGYTF
>TRBV28|TRBJ1-5
CASSLFLVGGSNQPQHF
>TRBV20-1|TRBJ2-1
CSASRGGIVNEQFF
>TRBV5-1|TRBJ2-7
CASSLMVGRYEQYF
>TRBV7-2|TRBJ2-3
CASSPRRGITDTQYF
>TRBV4-2|TRBJ2-4
CASSQVVTPAAKNIQYF
>TRBV7-8|TRBJ2-7
CASSFQQGASAYEQYF
>TRBV20-1|-
CSARGGLAGAVSYNEQYF
>TRBV15|TRBJ2-5
CATSRAESASQETQYF
>TRBV20-1|TRBJ1-5
CSAREPGSNQPQHF
>TRBV29-1|TRBJ2-2
CSVGWKTNTGELFF
>TRBV7-6|TRBJ2-1
CASSLAVAEYNERFF
>TRBV7-2|TRBJ2-3
CASSLTRQGDTQYF
>TRBV4-1|TRBJ2-1
CASSSDRAGTSGSDEQFF
>TRBV6-1|TRBJ2-1
CASSASRGEQFF
>TRBV24-1|TRBJ2-2
CATSDLTGTGGPGELFF
>TRBV4-2|TRBJ1-1
CASSQDSTTNTEAFF
>TRBV20-1|TRBJ2-1
CNVRSGSRYEQFF
>TRBV20-1|TRBJ2-3
CSARRVAGGTQYF
>TRBV7-9|TRBJ2-1
CASSRGGTRANEQFF
>TRBV11-2|TRBJ1-5
CASSLGARESNQPQHF
>TRBV20-1|TRBJ2-3
CSARDPSRGTDTQYF
>TRBV7-6|TRBJ1-2
CASSPKQGYGYTF
>TRBV12-3/TRBV12-4|TRBJ2-3
CASSAGFTDTQYF
>TRBV20-1|TRBJ2-5
CSARGPTSGTPGEQYF
>TRBV12-3/TRBV12-4|-
CASRSGTGCIQYF
>TRBV5-1|-
CASSLGDSETYEQYF
>TRBV29-1|TRBJ2-1
CSVVGTGRRFF
>TRBV20-1|TRBJ2-3
CGPLGDPTADTQYF
>TRBV27|TRBJ1-6
CASSLQGRYSPLHF
>TRBV28|-
CASSHGHYEQYF
>TRBV7-9|TRBJ2-3
CASSSTGSSTDTQYF
>TRBV6-6|TRBJ1-6
CASSPQGMKNPPLHF
>TRBV29-1|TRBJ2-1
CSVYERLAETTYNEQFF
>TRBV5-1|TRBJ2-7
CASRNNRGDYEQYF
>TRBV7-2|TRBJ2-1
CASSLGPPSGGANEQFF
>TRBV7-2|TRBJ2-7
CASSLDGQVFYEQYF
>TRBV10-3|TRBJ1-2
CAIKAGGRDYGYTF
>TRBV6-5|-
CASSARVGRETQFF
>TRBV2|TRBJ1-4
CASSERMVATNEKLFF
>TRBV7-2|TRBJ2-3
CASMAGADTQYF
>TRBV7-2|TRBJ2-3
CASSQVLAGGNTQYF